This T cell receptor beta chain originates from a study of T cell responses to AZD1222 COVID-19 vaccine. Study observations and caveats: Close to half of all spike-specific TCRs reportedly target regions of the variants that are unmutated. Along spike, vaccine-associated CD4 TCRs were found throughout, with dominance at 160-218 and 743-854. Seropositive AZD1222 recipients at baseline numbered only five to seven.

This clone has a single count. No antigen is known for it. The CDR3 has 11 amino acids. V dropped 8 bases and J dropped 5 bases, with 9 bases sitting between them. CDR1 is LGHNT, CDR2 FRNRAP, per germline. Generated by immunoSEQ multiplex PCR, the TCRdb table keeps only in-frame clones and is missing some. The data show 90,000 to 130,000 clones, around 84% seen once. This chain links TRBV12-5 with TRBJ1-1; no clear D gene. The clonotype was recovered from an adult in good health. Sequencing used peripheral blood, obtained on day 0 of AZD1222 vaccination. The CDR3 region is CASRRGTEAFF. The DNA of the CDR3 is TGTGCTAGTCGAAGAGGGACTGAAGCTTTCTTT.